This T cell receptor (beta chain) derives from a study of identical twins. Study-level points and caveats: Beta out-of-frame sequences showed weaker excess sharing between twins. Invariant MAIT and iNKT cells may have partly biased zero-insertion analyses. Where out-of-frame alpha sequences were twin-shared, they showed excess low generation probability.

Donors were all healthy Caucasians. One entry per CDR3 protein, called by TCRdb with MiXCR from the 5' RACE reads. In the table there are hundreds of thousands of distinct CDR3 sequences, roughly 8.6% of which are singletons. This clonotype was seen many times. Its specificity is unknown. A further study also used this sample, focusing on yellow fever vaccine responses in identical twins.

The receptor was derived from a woman aged 18-30 years in good health. The sample consisted of memory (CD45RO+) T cells sorted from blood.

The CDR3 bases are TGTGCCAGCAGCTTAAGCAGCTCCCCAAACAATGAGCAGTTCTTC. This codes for CASSLSSSPNNEQFF. The rearrangement uses TRBV11-2 and TRBJ2-1; D not certain. Trimming left V 2 bases short and J 5 bases short, with 13 bases between. CDR1 is SGHAT and CDR2 is FQNNGV in the germline V gene. The CDR3 contains 15 residues. Full variable domain (rest looked up from reference TRBV11-2 and TRBJ2-1): EAGVAQSPRYKIIEKRQSVAFWCNPISGHATLYWYQQILGQGPKLLIQFQNNGVVDDSQLPKDRFSAERLKGVDSTLKIQPAKLEDSAVYLCASSLSSSPNNEQFFGPGTRLTVL.